The 12 T cell receptor beta chains presented below share a single source sample, sequenced in a study of control samples from healthy donors and cancer patients. The method was immunoSEQ multiplex PCR; TCRdb's version includes in-frame clones alone and lacks a portion of them. Of 70,000 or so clones detected, roughly 84% appear once; the ten largest clones hold about 3%. Sequencing was carried out using PBMCs. The receptors here all came from a woman between 45 and 60 years old with lung cancer.

V gene TRBV29-1 combines with J gene TRBJ1-2; 9 bases fit TRBD1. V was clipped by 7 bases and J by 8 bases; unmatched bases: 17. The CDR3 is 15 residues long. Germline V gene lookup returns CDR1 SQVTM and CDR2 ANQGSEA. CDR3 bases: TGCAGCGCCAGAGGGACAGGGTCAGGGTACAAGGGCTACACCTTC. Translated, it gives CSARGTGSGYKGYTF.

This chain uses TRBV27 with TRBJ2-7, with a weak D call TRBD1 (5 bases). The CDR3 is 13 amino acids. The V end lost 4 bases, the J end lost 0 bases, and 7 bases lay between the germline ends. Germline V gene data show CDR1 as MNHEY and CDR2 as SMNVEV (reference sequence). The CDR3 spells CASSSGYSYEQYF. The CDR3 DNA is TGTGCCAGCAGTTCAGGGTACTCCTACGAGCAGTACTTC.

The V and J genes are TRBV6-5 and TRBJ2-1; D might be TRBD2 (5 bases). The CDR3 spans 15 residues. Germline V gives CDR1 MNHEY, CDR2 SVGAGI. V was shortened by 5 bases and J by 4 bases, with 15 bases between the two germline ends. The CDR3 sequence is CASSLGLERYNEQFF. CDR3 DNA sequence: TGTGCCAGCAGTCTCGGACTGGAAAGATACAATGAGCAGTTCTTC.

This chain connects TRBV6-6 to TRBJ2-3; TRBD1 agrees at 9 bases. This CDR3 contains 16 residues. Per germline, CDR1 MNHNY and CDR2 SVGAGI (reference sequence). V shed 4 bases, J shed 5 bases, and the junction held 10 bases outside the gene matches. This CDR3 is CASSSRGQGRGDTQYF. For the CDR3, the DNA is TGTGCCAGCAGTTCAAGAGGACAGGGGCGGGGAGATACGCAGTATTTT.

The J gene is TRBJ2-3, the V gene TRBV19; D ambiguous. The CDR3 is 13 residues long. Trimming took off 7 bases at V and 5 bases at J, with 13 bases between the two ends. Germline CDR1 reads LNHDA; CDR2 reads SQIVND (reference sequence). The CDR3 sequence: CASTLVVGDTQYF. CDR3 bases: TGTGCCAGTACTTTGGTGGTGGGAGATACGCAGTATTTT.

The chain recombines TRBV9 with TRBJ2-1; D unresolved. V dropped 3 bases and J dropped 9 bases, with 7 bases sitting between them. CDR3 length: 11 amino acids. CDR1 and CDR2 from the germline V gene are SGDLS and YYNGEE. DNA of the CDR3: TGTGCCAGCAGCGAGGGAATTGAGCAGTTCTTC. Encoded protein: CASSEGIEQFF.

The chain is built from TRBV6-2 or TRBV6-3 and TRBJ1-5; D might be TRBD1 (6 bases). Germline values: CDR1 MNHEY, CDR2 SVGEGT. The CDR3 has 13 amino acids. Between the trimmed V and J ends, which lost 4 bases and 4 bases, there was a span of 8 bases. The chain's CDR3 is CASSLQGNQPQHF. As DNA, the CDR3 is TGTGCCAGCAGTTTACAGGGTAATCAGCCCCAGCATTTT.

The chain has TRBV10-3 and TRBJ2-7, with 12 bases lining up with TRBD2. V lost 2 bases and J lost 3; bases outside the gene matches: 5. The CDR3 length is 16 residues. CDR1 and CDR2 (germline): ENHRY, SYGVKD. The chain's CDR3 is CAISERLAGDYYEQYF. In DNA, the CDR3 is TGTGCCATCAGTGAGAGACTAGCGGGGGACTACTACGAGCAGTACTTC.

V gene TRBV4-3 combines with J gene TRBJ1-1; D perhaps matches TRBD1 (5 bases). CDR1 and CDR2 (germline): LGHNA, YSLEER. This CDR3 contains 13 residues. V lost 8 bases and J lost 2, with 12 bases in between. CDR3 loop: CASGQGFNTEAFF. The CDR3 nucleotides are TGCGCCAGCGGGCAGGGATTCAACACTGAAGCTTTCTTT.

The rearrangement joins TRBV6-6 to TRBJ2-5; D call uncertain. Trimming took off 0 bases at V and 5 bases at J, with 10 bases between the two ends. Germline V lookup: CDR1 MNHNY, CDR2 SVGAGI (reference sequence). This CDR3 is built from 14 residues. CDR3 loop: CASSYSIQLETQYF. The CDR3 DNA follows: TGTGCCAGCAGTTACTCGATTCAGCTGGAGACCCAGTACTTC.

The chain recombines TRBV5-1 with TRBJ2-7; D perhaps matches TRBD1 (5 bases). Germline V gene sequence: CDR1 SGHRS, CDR2 YFSETQ. V gave up 2 bases and J gave up 7 bases, with 10 bases separating them. The CDR3 contains 12 residues. The CDR3 sequence: CASSLTAGEQYF. The CDR3 DNA is TGCGCCAGCAGCTTAACCGCAGGGGAGCAGTACTTC.

This sequence joins TRBV2 and TRBJ1-4; weak D call: TRBD1 (6 bases). Per germline, CDR1 SNHLY and CDR2 FYNNEI. Trimming removed 2 bases from V and 8 bases from J, with 15 bases in between. The CDR3 runs to 15 residues. The CDR3 DNA is TGTGCCAGCAGTGAAAATCCAGGGGAGTGGGAAAAACTGTTTTTT. The encoded protein is CASSENPGEWEKLFF. Drawing the rest from reference TRBV2 and TRBJ1-4, the complete variable domain is EPEVTQTPSHQVTQMGQEVILRCVPISNHLYFYWYRQILGQKVEFLVSFYNNEISEKSEIFDDQFSVERPDGSNFTLKIRSTKLEDSAMYFCASSENPGEWEKLFFGSGTQLSVL.